This T cell receptor (beta chain) originates from a study of blood T cell repertoires in COVID-19. Study overall: COVID-19 samples collected from the United States, Italy and Spain covered acute and convalescent phases. Nucleic acid was either cDNA or gDNA, and it came from T cells, B-cell-depleted T cells, or PBMCs.

Authors' methods: By means of reference gene primer amplification, nucleated cell counts were estimated. TCRdb keeps only in-frame clones here, not all; method: immunoSEQ multiplex PCR. V and J calls and clone size are as listed in that table; D and trimming were resolved from the DNA. Altogether roughly 250,000 clones are present, roughly 87% being singletons, with the ten largest covering just over 7%. CDR1 is MNHEY and CDR2 is SVGAGI in the germline V gene. The CDR3 has 15 amino acids. Trimming removed 2 bases at V and 0 bases at J, with 8 bases between. The sequenced sample was peripheral blood. The TCR sequence derives from a man aged 55 to 70 who had recovered from COVID-19. The V call is TRBV6-5, the J call TRBJ2-1; D remains unclear. Here the CDR3 reads CASSYGGSSYNEQFF. The CDR3 DNA reads TGTGCCAGCAGTTACGGCGGAAGCTCCTACAATGAGCAGTTCTTC.